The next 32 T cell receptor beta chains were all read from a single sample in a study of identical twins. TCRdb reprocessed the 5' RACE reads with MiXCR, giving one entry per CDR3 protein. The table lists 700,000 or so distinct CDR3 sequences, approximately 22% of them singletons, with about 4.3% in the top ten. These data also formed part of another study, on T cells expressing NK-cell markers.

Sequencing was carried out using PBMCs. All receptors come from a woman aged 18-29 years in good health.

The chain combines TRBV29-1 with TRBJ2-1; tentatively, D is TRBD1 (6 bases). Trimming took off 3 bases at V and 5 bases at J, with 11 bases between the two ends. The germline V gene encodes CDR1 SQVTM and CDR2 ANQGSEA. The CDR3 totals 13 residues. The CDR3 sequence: CSVDPWTDNEQFF. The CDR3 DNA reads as TGCAGCGTTGATCCGTGGACAGACAATGAGCAGTTCTTC.

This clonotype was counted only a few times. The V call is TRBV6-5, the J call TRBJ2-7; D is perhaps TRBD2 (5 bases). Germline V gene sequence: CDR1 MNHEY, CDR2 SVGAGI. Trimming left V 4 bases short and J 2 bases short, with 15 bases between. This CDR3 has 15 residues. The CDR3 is CASSLGLATTYEQYF. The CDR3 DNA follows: TGTGCCAGCAGTTTGGGGTTAGCGACTACCTACGAGCAGTACTTC.

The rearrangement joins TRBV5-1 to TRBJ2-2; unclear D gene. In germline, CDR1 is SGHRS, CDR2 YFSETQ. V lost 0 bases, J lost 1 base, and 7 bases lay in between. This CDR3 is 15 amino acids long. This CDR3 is CASSLAEGNTGELFF. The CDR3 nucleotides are TGCGCCAGCAGCTTGGCCGAAGGGAACACCGGGGAGCTGTTTTTT.

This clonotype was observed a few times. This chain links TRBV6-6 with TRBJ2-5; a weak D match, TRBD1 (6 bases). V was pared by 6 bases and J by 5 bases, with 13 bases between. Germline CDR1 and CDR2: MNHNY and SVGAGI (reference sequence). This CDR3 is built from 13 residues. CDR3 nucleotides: TGTGCCAGCAGGATGTCAGGGGTTGAGACCCAGTACTTC. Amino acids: CASRMSGVETQYF.

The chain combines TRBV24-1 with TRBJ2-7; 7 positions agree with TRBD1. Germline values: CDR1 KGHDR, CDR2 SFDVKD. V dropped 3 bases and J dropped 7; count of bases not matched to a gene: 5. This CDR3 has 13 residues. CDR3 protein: CATSDRQGQEQYF. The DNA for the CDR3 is TGTGCCACCAGTGATAGACAGGGTCAAGAGCAGTACTTC.

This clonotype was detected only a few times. Written as DNA, the CDR3 is TGCGCCAGCAGCTTGTATGGAGAATGGAACAATGAGCAGTTCTTC. It codes for CASSLYGEWNNEQFF. The V and J genes are TRBV5-1 and TRBJ2-1; D gene ambiguous. The CDR3 covers 15 residues. Per the germline V gene, CDR1 is SGHRS and CDR2 is YFSETQ. Trimming stripped 1 base from V and 5 bases from J, with 13 bases between.

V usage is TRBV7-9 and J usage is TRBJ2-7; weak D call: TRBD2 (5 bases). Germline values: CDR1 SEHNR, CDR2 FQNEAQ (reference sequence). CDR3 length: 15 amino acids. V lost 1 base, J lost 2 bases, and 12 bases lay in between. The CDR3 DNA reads TGTGCCAGCAGCTTAGGGGGAGCTTTAACCTACGAGCAGTACTTC. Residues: CASSLGGALTYEQYF.

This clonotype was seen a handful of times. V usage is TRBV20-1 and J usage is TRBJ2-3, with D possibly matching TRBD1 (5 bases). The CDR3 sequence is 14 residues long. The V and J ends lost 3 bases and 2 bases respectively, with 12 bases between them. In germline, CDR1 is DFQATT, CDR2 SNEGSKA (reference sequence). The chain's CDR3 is CSAREGANTDTQYF. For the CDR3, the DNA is TGCAGTGCTAGGGAAGGGGCTAACACAGATACGCAGTATTTT.

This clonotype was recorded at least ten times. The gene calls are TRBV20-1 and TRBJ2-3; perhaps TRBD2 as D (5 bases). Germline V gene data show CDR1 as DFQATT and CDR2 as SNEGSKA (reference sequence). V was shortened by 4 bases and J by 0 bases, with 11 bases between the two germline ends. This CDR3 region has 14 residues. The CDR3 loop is CSATGLGSTDTQYF. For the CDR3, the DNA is TGCAGTGCTACTGGACTGGGAAGCACAGATACGCAGTATTTT.

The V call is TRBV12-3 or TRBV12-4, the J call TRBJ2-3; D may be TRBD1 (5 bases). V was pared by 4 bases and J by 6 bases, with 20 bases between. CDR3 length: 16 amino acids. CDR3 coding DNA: TGTGCCAGCAGTTCCAAAAAAGGGGCCTACGGGGATACGCAGTATTTT. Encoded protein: CASSSKKGAYGDTQYF.

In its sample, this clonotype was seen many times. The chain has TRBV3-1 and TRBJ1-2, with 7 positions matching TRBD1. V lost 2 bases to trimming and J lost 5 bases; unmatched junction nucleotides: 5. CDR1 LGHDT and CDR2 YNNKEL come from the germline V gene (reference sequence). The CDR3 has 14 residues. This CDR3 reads CASSQFRGGYGYTF. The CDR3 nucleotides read TGTGCCAGCAGCCAATTCAGGGGGGGGTATGGCTACACCTTC.

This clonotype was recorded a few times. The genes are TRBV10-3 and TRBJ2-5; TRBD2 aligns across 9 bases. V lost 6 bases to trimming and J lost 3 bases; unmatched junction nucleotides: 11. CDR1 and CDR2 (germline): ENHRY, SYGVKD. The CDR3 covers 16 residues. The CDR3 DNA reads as TGTGCCATCAGCGCGGGAGGGCTAGCGGATAAAGAGACCCAGTACTTC. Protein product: CAISAGGLADKETQYF.

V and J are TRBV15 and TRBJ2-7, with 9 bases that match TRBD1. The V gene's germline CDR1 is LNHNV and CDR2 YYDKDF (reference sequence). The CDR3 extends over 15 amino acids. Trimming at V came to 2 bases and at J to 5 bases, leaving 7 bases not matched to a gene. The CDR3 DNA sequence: TGTGCCACCAGCAGAAATCCGGGACAGGGCAACGAGCAGTACTTC. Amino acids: CATSRNPGQGNEQYF.

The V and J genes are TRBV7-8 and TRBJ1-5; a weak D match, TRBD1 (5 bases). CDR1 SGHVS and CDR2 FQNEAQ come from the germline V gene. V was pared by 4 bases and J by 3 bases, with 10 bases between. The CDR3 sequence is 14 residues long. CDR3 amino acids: CASSYPGINQPQHF. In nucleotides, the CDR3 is TGTGCCAGCAGCTACCCAGGGATCAATCAGCCCCAGCATTTT.

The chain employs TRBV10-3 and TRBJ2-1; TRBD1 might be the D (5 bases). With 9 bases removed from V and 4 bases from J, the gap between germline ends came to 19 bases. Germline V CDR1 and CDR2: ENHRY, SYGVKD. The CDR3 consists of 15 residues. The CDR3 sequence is CAIGAVSSQYNEQFF. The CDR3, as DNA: TGTGCCATAGGGGCTGTTAGCAGTCAGTACAATGAGCAGTTCTTC.

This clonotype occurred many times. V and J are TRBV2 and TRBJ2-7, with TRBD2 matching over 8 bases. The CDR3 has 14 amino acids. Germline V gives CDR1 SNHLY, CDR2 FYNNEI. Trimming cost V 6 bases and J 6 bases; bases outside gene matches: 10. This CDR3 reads CASRAGGSIFEQYF. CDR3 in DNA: TGTGCCAGCAGGGCGGGGGGCTCCATCTTCGAGCAGTACTTC.

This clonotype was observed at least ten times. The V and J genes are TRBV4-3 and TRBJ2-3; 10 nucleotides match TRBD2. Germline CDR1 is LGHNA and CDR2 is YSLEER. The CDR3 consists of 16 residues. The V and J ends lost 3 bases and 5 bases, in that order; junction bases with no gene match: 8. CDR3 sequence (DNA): TGCGCCAGCAGCCAGGGTAGCGGGAGGCTGGAAGATACGCAGTATTTT. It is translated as CASSQGSGRLEDTQYF.

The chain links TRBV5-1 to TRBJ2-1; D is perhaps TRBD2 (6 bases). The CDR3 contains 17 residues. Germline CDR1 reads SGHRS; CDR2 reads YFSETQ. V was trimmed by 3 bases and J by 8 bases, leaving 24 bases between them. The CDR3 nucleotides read TGCGCCAGCAGCTCCTTCCGGCTAGCGACCCCCTTTTATGAGCAGTTCTTC. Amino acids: CASSSFRLATPFYEQFF.

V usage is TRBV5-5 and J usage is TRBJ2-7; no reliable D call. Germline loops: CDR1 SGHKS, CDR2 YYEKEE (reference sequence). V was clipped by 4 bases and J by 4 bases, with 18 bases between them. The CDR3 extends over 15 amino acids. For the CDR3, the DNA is TGTGCCAGCAGCATCCTCTTGGACGGAATATACGAGCAGTACTTC. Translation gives CASSILLDGIYEQYF.

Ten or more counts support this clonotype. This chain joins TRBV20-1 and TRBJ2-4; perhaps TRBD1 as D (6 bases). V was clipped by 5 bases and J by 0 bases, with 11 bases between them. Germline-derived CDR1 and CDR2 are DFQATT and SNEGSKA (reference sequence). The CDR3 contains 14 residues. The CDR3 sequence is CSAESGEAKNIQYF. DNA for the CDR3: TGCAGTGCTGAGTCAGGGGAAGCCAAAAACATTCAGTACTTC.

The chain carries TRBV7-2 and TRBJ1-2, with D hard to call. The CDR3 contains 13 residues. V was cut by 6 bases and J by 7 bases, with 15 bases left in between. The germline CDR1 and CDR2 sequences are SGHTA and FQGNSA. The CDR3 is CASSPMGYGGYTF. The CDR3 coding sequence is TGTGCCAGCAGTCCCATGGGCTATGGTGGCTACACCTTC.

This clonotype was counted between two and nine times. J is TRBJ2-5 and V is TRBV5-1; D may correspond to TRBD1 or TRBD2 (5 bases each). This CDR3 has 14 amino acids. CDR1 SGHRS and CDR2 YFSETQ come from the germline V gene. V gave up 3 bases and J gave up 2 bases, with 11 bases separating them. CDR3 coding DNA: TGCGCCAGCAGCTGGGACGAAAGACAAGAGACCCAGTACTTC. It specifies CASSWDERQETQYF.

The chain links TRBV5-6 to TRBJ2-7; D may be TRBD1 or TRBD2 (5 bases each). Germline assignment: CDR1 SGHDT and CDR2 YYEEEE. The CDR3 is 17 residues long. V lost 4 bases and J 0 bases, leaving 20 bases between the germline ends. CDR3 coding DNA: TGTGCCAGCAGCCCGGCGGAGCCGGGACGGATCTCCTACGAGCAGTACTTC. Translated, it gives CASSPAEPGRISYEQYF.

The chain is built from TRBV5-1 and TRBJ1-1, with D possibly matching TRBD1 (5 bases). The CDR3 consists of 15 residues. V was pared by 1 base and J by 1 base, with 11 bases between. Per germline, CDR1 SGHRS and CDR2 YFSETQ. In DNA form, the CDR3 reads TGCGCCAGCAGCTTGTTAGGACACCGGAACACTGAAGCTTTCTTT. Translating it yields CASSLLGHRNTEAFF. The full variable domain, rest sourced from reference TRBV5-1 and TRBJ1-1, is KAGVTQTPRYLIKTRGQQVTLSCSPISGHRSVSWYQQTPGQGLQFLFEYFSETQRNKGNFPGRFSGRQFSNSRSEMNVSTLELGDSALYLCASSLLGHRNTEAFFGQGTRLTVV.

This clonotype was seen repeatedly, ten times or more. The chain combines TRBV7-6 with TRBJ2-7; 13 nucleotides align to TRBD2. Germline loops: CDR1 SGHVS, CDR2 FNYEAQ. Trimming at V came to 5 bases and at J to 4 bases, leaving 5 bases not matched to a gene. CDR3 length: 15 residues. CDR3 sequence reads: CASSPWTSGGYEQYF. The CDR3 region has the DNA TGTGCCAGCAGCCCCTGGACTAGCGGGGGATACGAGCAGTACTTC.

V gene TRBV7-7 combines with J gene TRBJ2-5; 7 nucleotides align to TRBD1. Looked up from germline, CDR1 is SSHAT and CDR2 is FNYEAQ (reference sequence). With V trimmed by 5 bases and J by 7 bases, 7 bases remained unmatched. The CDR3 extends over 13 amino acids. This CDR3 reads CASSRQGIGTQYF. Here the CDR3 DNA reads TGTGCCAGCAGCCGACAGGGAATCGGGACCCAGTACTTC.

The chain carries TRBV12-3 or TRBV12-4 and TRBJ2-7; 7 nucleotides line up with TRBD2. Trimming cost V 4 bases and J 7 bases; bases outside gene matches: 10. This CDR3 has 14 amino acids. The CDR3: CASSWDAGLGEQYF. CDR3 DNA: TGTGCCAGCAGTTGGGACGCAGGACTAGGAGAGCAGTACTTC.

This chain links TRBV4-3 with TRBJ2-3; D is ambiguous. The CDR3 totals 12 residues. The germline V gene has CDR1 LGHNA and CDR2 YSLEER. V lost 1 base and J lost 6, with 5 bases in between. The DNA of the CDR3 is TGCGCCAGCAGCCAAGTGAGGGATACGCAGTATTTT. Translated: CASSQVRDTQYF.

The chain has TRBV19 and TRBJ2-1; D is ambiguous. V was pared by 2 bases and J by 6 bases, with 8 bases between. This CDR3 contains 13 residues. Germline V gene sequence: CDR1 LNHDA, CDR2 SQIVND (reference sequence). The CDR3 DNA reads TGTGCCAGTAGTATAAACCAGGCCAATGAGCAGTTCTTC. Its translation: CASSINQANEQFF.

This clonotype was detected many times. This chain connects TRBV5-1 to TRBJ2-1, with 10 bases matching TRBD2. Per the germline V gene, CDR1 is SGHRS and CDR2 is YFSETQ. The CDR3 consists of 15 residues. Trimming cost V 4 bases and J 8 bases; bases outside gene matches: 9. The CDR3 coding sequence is TGCGCCAGCAGCCCCGGAGCGGGAGGGCCTTATGAGCAGTTCTTC. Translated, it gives CASSPGAGGPYEQFF.

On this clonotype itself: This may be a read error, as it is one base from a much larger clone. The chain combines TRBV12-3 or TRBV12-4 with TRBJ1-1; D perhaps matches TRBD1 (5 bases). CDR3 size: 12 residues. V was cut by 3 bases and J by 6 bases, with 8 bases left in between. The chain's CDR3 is CASSFGDPEAFF. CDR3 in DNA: TGTGCCAGCAGTTTCGGGGACCCTGAAGCTTTCTTT.

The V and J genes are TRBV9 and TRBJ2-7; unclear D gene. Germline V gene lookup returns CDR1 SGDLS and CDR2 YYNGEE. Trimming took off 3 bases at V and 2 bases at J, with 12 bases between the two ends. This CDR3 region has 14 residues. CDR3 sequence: CASSDTAMTYEQYF. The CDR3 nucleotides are TGTGCCAGCAGCGATACAGCCATGACCTACGAGCAGTACTTC.